These 18 T cell receptor beta chains were sequenced from one sample in a study of T cell repertoires in cytomegalovirus infection. Each CDR3 protein is one row after TCRdb ran MiXCR on the reads. The table records 250,000 to 300,000 distinct CDR3 sequences, more than 15% of them present only once. Sequenced sample: CD8+ T cells from PBMCs. Every receptor here comes from a human donor in good health (CMV status not recorded). Some clones in this sample may be carry-over from other donors' samples.

This clonotype is a singleton in its sample. V usage is TRBV29-1 and J usage is TRBJ1-2; TRBD1 agrees at 7 bases. V lost 5 bases to trimming and J lost 3 bases; unmatched junction nucleotides: 6. In germline, CDR1 is SQVTM, CDR2 ANQGSEA. The CDR3 totals 13 residues. The CDR3 loop reads CSVRDSEDYGYTF. DNA of the CDR3: TGCAGCGTTCGGGACAGCGAGGACTATGGCTACACCTTC.

This clonotype was seen only a few times. The V gene is TRBV28, the J gene TRBJ2-1, with 8 positions matching TRBD2. The CDR3 is made up of 17 amino acids. Germline V gene sequence: CDR1 MDHEN, CDR2 SYDVKM. V lost 4 bases and J lost 10; bases outside the gene matches: 18. The CDR3 is CASSSPARGGTDGEQFF. The DNA for the CDR3 is TGTGCCAGCAGTTCCCCCGCTCGCGGGGGGACCGACGGGGAGCAGTTCTTC. The entire variable domain, with the rest obtained from reference TRBV28 and TRBJ2-1, is as follows: DVKVTQSSRYLVKRTGEKVFLECVQDMDHENMFWYRQDPGLGLRLIYFSYDVKMKEKGDIPEGYSVSREKKERFSLILESASTNQTSMYLCASSSPARGGTDGEQFFGPGTRLTVL.

This clonotype was seen ten or more times. V usage is TRBV7-9 and J usage is TRBJ2-7, with D unclear. The CDR3 has 15 amino acids. The V end was cut by 5 bases, the J end by 0 bases, with 14 bases between. CDR1 is SEHNR, CDR2 FQNEAQ, per germline (reference sequence). The CDR3 bases are TGTGCCAGCAGCCACCGGGTCCACCGCTCCTACGAGCAGTACTTC. Protein sequence: CASSHRVHRSYEQYF.

This chain's CDR3 is CASSLRLAGLHRGGELFF. DNA of the CDR3: TGTGCCAGCAGTTTAAGGCTAGCGGGCCTACACCGGGGCGGGGAGCTGTTTTTT. The chain joins TRBV12-3 or TRBV12-4 to TRBJ2-2; 8 positions agree with TRBD2. J gave up 7 bases and V 2 bases, and 15 bases lay outside the gene matches. CDR3 length: 18 residues.

This clonotype was recorded a few times. The chain is built from TRBV7-8 and TRBJ2-3, with a possible D match to TRBD1 (5 bases). The CDR3 has 16 residues. Germline V gene data show CDR1 as SGHVS and CDR2 as FQNEAQ. Trimming shortened V by 2 bases and J by 1 base, and 13 bases separated the two germline ends. The CDR3 sequence: CASSLWTSRGTDTQYF. Here the CDR3 DNA reads TGTGCCAGCAGCTTATGGACATCCCGGGGCACAGATACGCAGTATTTT.

About this clonotype itself: The junction does not match germline at one end; this may be a read error. V gene TRBV6-2 or TRBV6-3 combines with J gene TRBJ2-5; possibly TRBD1 for D (5 bases). This CDR3 contains 16 residues. The germline CDR1 and CDR2 sequences are MNHEY and SVGEGT. This CDR3 is CASSSPRVAGQDTQYF. The CDR3, as DNA: TGTGCCAGCAGTTCTCCCAGGGTGGCAGGACAAGATACCCAGTACTTC.

This chain links TRBV7-6 with TRBJ2-5; 11 nucleotides agree with TRBD1. Germline CDR1 is SGHVS and CDR2 is FNYEAQ. The CDR3 contains 16 residues. J lost 5 bases, V lost 5 bases, and 10 bases had no gene match. The CDR3 coding sequence is TGTGCCAGCAGCCCCCTCCGGGACAGGGGGATGGAGACCCAGTACTTC. Amino acid sequence: CASSPLRDRGMETQYF.

The rearrangement links TRBV15 to TRBJ1-6; D unclear. Germline assignment: CDR1 LNHNV and CDR2 YYDKDF (reference sequence). V shed 0 bases and J shed 0 bases, with 9 bases lying between them. The CDR3 sequence is 17 residues long. The CDR3 loop is CATSRDIESSYNSPLHF. Here the CDR3 DNA reads TGTGCCACCAGCAGAGATATCGAGAGCTCCTATAATTCACCCCTCCACTTT.

The J gene is TRBJ2-7, the V gene TRBV20-1; TRBD2 aligns across 7 bases. The germline V gene encodes CDR1 DFQATT and CDR2 SNEGSKA (reference sequence). The CDR3 consists of 15 residues. Losses at the gene ends were 3 bases for V and 2 bases for J; bases not matched to a gene: 10. DNA for the CDR3: TGCAGTGCTAGGCCGGGGAGCGGGGTGACCTACGAGCAGTACTTC. Its translation is CSARPGSGVTYEQYF.

This clonotype was counted only a few times. The chain carries TRBV4-1 and TRBJ1-1, with 8 bases lining up with TRBD1. Germline V gene sequence: CDR1 MGHRA, CDR2 YSYEKL. With 3 bases clipped from V and 12 bases from J, the junction kept 6 bases outside the gene matches. The CDR3 is made up of 12 amino acids. The CDR3 DNA follows: TGCGCCAGCAGCCACAACGGACAGGGTACTTTCTTT. This sequence encodes CASSHNGQGTFF.

The CDR3: CASSLDPQGWSYEQYF. CDR3 DNA sequence: TGTGCCAGCAGTCTAGACCCACAGGGATGGTCCTACGAGCAGTACTTC. V usage is TRBV6-1 and J usage is TRBJ2-7; TRBD1 is a possible D gene (6 bases). Trimming took 5 bases from V and 1 from J, leaving 18 bases between them. The CDR3 is 16 residues long. Germline assignment: CDR1 MNHNS and CDR2 SASEGT.

This clonotype was seen ten or more times. V is TRBV6-6 and J is TRBJ1-1; maybe TRBD1 (5 bases). The CDR3 sequence is 15 residues long. CDR1 MNHNY and CDR2 SVGAGI come from the germline V gene (reference sequence). Trimming shortened V by 0 bases and J by 0 bases, and 8 bases separated the two germline ends. For the CDR3, the DNA is TGTGCCAGCAGTTACTCCCCAGGGCTGAACACTGAAGCTTTCTTT. This sequence encodes CASSYSPGLNTEAFF.

This clonotype was observed a few times. The rearrangement links TRBV19 to TRBJ2-1; D gene unclear. In germline, CDR1 is LNHDA, CDR2 SQIVND (reference sequence). The CDR3 length is 18 residues. Trimming removed 2 bases from V and 2 bases from J, with 19 bases in between. This CDR3 reads CASSIMGPSPLTYNEQFF. The CDR3 region has the DNA TGTGCCAGTAGTATAATGGGCCCATCCCCGCTCACCTACAATGAGCAGTTCTTC.

The chain uses TRBV20-1 and TRBJ1-1, with 8 bases fitting TRBD1. Germline V CDR1 and CDR2: DFQATT, SNEGSKA (reference sequence). This CDR3 contains 12 residues. V gave up 6 bases and J gave up 7 bases; unmatched junction bases: 7. DNA for the CDR3: TGCAGTGCACGAGAAGGGACAGGTGAAGCTTTCTTT. Amino acid sequence: CSAREGTGEAFF.

The rearrangement links TRBV7-9 to TRBJ2-1; 10 bases fit TRBD2. The J segment lost 1 base and the V segment lost 2 bases, leaving 11 bases of the junction unmatched. The CDR3 is 19 amino acids. From germline, CDR1 is SEHNR and CDR2 FQNEAQ (reference sequence). The CDR3 reads CASSLLASGGPSSYNEQFF. The CDR3 bases are TGTGCCAGCAGCTTACTGGCTAGCGGGGGCCCTTCATCCTACAATGAGCAGTTCTTC. Complete variable domain (other parts from reference TRBV7-9 and TRBJ2-1): DTGVSQNPRHKITKRGQNVTFRCDPISEHNRLYWYRQTLGQGPEFLTYFQNEAQLEKSRLLSDRFSAERPKGSFSTLEIQRTEQGDSAMYLCASSLLASGGPSSYNEQFFGPGTRLTVL.

This clonotype was recorded many times. CDR3 coding DNA: TGTGCCAGCAGGGCCTGGGGCGGGGGGGCAGAGACCCAGTACTTC. It translates to CASRAWGGGAETQYF. The J gene is TRBJ2-5, the V gene TRBV6-1, with 9 bases fitting TRBD2. The CDR3 is made up of 15 amino acids. The trim removed 6 bases at V and 4 bases at J, leaving 9 bases unmatched. CDR1 and CDR2 (germline): MNHNS, SASEGT.

V and J are TRBV29-1 and TRBJ1-1; D not resolved. CDR1 is SQVTM and CDR2 is ANQGSEA in the germline V gene. This CDR3 contains 14 residues. V gave up 3 bases and J gave up 5 bases, with 16 bases separating them. The CDR3 DNA is TGCAGCGTTGATTATCGCGGAACACGGACTGAAGCTTTCTTT. Its translation: CSVDYRGTRTEAFF.

This clonotype is categorized as large. The rearrangement links TRBV28 to TRBJ2-7; TRBD1 is a possible D gene (5 bases). The CDR3 extends over 13 amino acids. The V gene's germline CDR1 is MDHEN and CDR2 SYDVKM. Trimming removed 3 bases from V and 8 bases from J, with 14 bases in between. Here the CDR3 reads CASSFVTGDKQYF. The CDR3 DNA sequence: TGTGCCAGCAGTTTCGTAACAGGTGATAAGCAGTACTTC.